The 4 T cell receptor beta chains reported below all come from one sample, sequenced in a study of blood T cell repertoires in COVID-19 (dated by TCRdb to the early 2020s). Library method: the immunoSEQ multiplex PCR assay. TCRdb's version of the immuneACCESS table is confined to in-frame rearrangements and falls short of the full clone set. An unresolved V gene accounts for under half of the shortfall where checked; the remainder is of unknown origin. This sample lists fewer than 100,000 clones; around 80% were detected once. Of the sample, approximately 10% is held by the ten largest clones. The sample comprised peripheral blood. All receptors derive from a man in his fifties with acute or convalescent COVID-19.

The gene calls are TRBV7-2 and TRBJ1-6, with D possibly being TRBD1 (6 bases). Per germline, CDR1 SGHTA and CDR2 FQGNSA. The CDR3 is 15 residues long. V was clipped by 1 base and J by 9 bases, with 13 bases between them. As DNA, the CDR3 is TGTGCCAGCAGCTTAGGAGGGGGTTCGGGTTCACCCCTCCACTTT. It translates to CASSLGGGSGSPLHF. Full variable domain (rest looked up from reference TRBV7-2 and TRBJ1-6): GAGVSQSPSNKVTEKGKDVELRCDPISGHTALYWYRQSLGQGLEFLIYFQGNSAPDKSGLPSDRFSAERTGGSVSTLTIQRTQQEDSAVYLCASSLGGGSGSPLHFGNGTRLTVT.

The rearrangement links TRBV6-1 to TRBJ2-7; maybe TRBD1 (6 bases). Trimming cost V 0 bases and J 6 bases, with 9 bases left between them. The CDR3 contains 13 residues. CDR1 and CDR2 from the germline V gene are MNHNS and SASEGT. The CDR3 region has the DNA TGTGCCAGCAGTGAAGCACAGGGTGGCGAGCAGTACTTC. Protein product: CASSEAQGGEQYF.

Notes on this clone: A read error may produce the germline difference seen at one junction end. The V call is TRBV4-3, the J call TRBJ1-5, with D tentatively TRBD1 (6 bases). CDR3 length: 15 amino acids. Germline CDR1 is LGHNA and CDR2 is YSLEER. CDR3 region: CASSKEGGGNQPQHF. For the CDR3, the DNA is TGCGCCAGCAGCAAAGAAGGGGGAGGCAATCAGCCCCAGCATTTT.

The V call is TRBV13, the J call TRBJ2-3; 9 bases align to TRBD2. The germline CDR1 and CDR2 sequences are PRHDT and FYEKMQ (reference sequence). Trimming at V came to 5 bases and at J to 5 bases, leaving 14 bases not matched to a gene. This CDR3 region has 17 residues. In DNA form, the CDR3 reads TGTGCCAGCAGCCGAAGGTCACTAGCGGGCCCCTTAGATACGCAGTATTTT. Translating it yields CASSRRSLAGPLDTQYF.